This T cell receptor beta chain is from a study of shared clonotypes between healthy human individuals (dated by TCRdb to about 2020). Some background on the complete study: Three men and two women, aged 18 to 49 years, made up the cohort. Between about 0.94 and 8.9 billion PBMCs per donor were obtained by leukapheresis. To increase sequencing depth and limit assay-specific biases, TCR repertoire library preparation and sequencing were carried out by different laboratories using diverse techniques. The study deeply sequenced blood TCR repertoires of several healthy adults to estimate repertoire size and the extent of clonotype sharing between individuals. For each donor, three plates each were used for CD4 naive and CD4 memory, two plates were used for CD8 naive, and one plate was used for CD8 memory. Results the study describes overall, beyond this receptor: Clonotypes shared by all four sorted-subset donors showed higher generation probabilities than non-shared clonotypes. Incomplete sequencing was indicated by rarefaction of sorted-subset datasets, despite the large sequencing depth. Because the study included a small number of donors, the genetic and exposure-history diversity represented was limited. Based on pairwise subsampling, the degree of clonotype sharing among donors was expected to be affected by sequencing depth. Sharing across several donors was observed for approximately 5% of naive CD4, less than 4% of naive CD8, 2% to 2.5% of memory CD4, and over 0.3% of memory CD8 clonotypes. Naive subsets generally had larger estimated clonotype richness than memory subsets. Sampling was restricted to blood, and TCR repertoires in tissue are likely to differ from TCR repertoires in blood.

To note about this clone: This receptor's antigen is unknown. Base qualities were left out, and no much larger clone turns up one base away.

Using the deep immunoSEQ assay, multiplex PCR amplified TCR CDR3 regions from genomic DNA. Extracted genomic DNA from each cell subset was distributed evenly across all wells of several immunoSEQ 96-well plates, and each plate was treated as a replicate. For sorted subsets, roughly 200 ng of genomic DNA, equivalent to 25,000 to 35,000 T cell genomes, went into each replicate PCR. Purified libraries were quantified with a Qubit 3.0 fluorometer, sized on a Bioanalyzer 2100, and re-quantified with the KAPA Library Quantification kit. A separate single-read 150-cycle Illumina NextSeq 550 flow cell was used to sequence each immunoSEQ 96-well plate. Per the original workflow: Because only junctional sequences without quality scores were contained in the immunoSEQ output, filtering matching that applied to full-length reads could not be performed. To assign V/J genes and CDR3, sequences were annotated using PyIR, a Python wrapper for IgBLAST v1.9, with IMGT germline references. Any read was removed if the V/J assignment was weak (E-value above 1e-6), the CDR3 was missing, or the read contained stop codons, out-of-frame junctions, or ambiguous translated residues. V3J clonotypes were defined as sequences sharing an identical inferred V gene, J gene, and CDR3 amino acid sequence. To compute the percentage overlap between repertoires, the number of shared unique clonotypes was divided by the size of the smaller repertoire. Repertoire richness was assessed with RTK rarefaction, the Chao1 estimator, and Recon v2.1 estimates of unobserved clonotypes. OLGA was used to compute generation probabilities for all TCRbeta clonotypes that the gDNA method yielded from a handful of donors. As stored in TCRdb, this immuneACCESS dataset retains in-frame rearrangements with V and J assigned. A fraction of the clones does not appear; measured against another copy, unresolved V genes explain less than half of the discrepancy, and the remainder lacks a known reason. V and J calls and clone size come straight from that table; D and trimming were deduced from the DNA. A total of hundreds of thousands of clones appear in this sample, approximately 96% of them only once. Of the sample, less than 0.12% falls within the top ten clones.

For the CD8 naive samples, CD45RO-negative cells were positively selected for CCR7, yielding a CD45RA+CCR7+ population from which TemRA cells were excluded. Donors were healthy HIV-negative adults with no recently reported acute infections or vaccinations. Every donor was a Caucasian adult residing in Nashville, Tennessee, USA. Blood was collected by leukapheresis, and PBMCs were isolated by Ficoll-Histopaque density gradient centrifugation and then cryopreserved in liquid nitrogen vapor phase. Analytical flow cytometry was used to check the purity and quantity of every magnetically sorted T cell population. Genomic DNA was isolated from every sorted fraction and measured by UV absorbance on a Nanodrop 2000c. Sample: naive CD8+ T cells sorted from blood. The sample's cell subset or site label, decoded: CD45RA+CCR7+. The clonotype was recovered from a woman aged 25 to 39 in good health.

For the CDR3, the sequence is CASSDRGSFYEQYF. The DNA reads as follows: TGTGCCAGCAGTGACCGAGGAAGCTTCTACGAGCAGTACTTC. The chain employs TRBV5-4 and TRBJ2-5; confidence is insufficient to name the D gene. The closer fit of TRBJ2-7 to the DNA end suggests the J call may be wrong. CDR1 and CDR2 (SGHNT, YYREEE) derive from the germline V gene (reference sequence). Its CDR3 holds 14 amino acids, cysteine through phenylalanine. Just the 42-base CDR3 DNA is kept, in frame starting at base 1.